This is a list of T cell receptor beta chains from one sample in a study of cytomegalovirus exposure and HLA in healthy donors. Sequencing was performed with immunoSEQ multiplex PCR; in TCRdb, only in-frame clones are kept and a portion is missing. The repertoire includes 95,000 to 100,000 clones, more than 70% of them detected once, and under 20% sits in the top ten. The sequenced sample consisted of PBMCs. These receptors originate from a woman between 55 and 75 years old in good health and CMV-seropositive. CDR3s leave out the opening cysteine and the closing phenylalanine or tryptophan. D genes are given only for firm matches.

d_call	cdr3_length	v_call	cdr3_aa
.	11	TRBV7-3	ASSLDIQETQY
TRBD1	11	TRBV19	ASSRTGDYGYT
.	10	TRBV13	ASSRTAYEQY
TRBD1	13	TRBV2	ASRRQGDGRTEAF
.	11	TRBV27	ASRQEGFYGYT
TRBD1	13	TRBV5-4	ASSLRQGAANEQF
TRBD1	11	TRBV6-1	ASTRTGAYEQY
.	11	TRBV5-6	ASSLDLTDTQY
.	10	TRBV7-9	ATRGDRETQY
TRBD1	13	TRBV5-1	ASSKDTGVGEKLF
TRBD1	16	TRBV7-8	ASSLGPPLTGVNSPLH
TRBD2	18	TRBV6-1	ASSVLTSGSGEDYTDTQY
.	19	TRBV1	TSSQVSLGGTGKPWRNTIY
TRBD1	15	TRBV7-9	ASSLSEWTGGAYGYT
.	11	TRBV30	ALSRGTSYEQY
TRBD1	12	TRBV29-1	SVAPGTGDLPQH
TRBD2	13	TRBV4-1	ASSLRGLAGDEQF
.	13	TRBV10-3	AISESRESAGELF
.	12	TRBV6-5	ASREPGHSYEQY
.	15	TRBV27	ASRGLRDFQSGEKLF
.	16	TRBV9	ASSVLGDGAGSYNEQF
.	10	TRBV25-1	ASTQGWETQY
.	13	TRBV6-1	ASRQGQGNSYEQY
TRBD1	12	TRBV19	ASSIGGQGSEQF
TRBD1	13	TRBV9	ASSVGQGVDYEQY
.	12	TRBV6-6	ASSYRQGGNEQY